Listed below are T cell receptor beta chains from one sample, sequenced in a study of cytomegalovirus exposure and HLA in healthy donors. Assay: immunoSEQ multiplex PCR; the TCRdb copy retains only in-frame clones and omits some. There are roughly 120,000 clones in the sample; over 65% occur only once, and more than 1.5% lies in the top ten. The sequencing input was PBMCs. The receptor source for this set is a man aged 45-65 years in good health and CMV-seronegative. Both conserved end residues are part of each CDR3. The D gene is left open where the match is weak. Clone size is stated in some rows and not others, as once, few, many or a class when expanded.

>NA|TRBV7-9|NA|TRBJ1-2
TGTGCCAGCAGCTTAGTGGATGCGGGGGGGGGCTACACCTTC
CASSLVDAGGGYTF
>TRBD2|TRBV7-9|few|TRBJ2-7
TGTGCCAGCAGTTCCCGACTAGCGGCTCCGGGCGAGCAGTACTTC
CASSSRLAAPGEQYF
>NA|TRBV6-1|NA|TRBJ1-6
TGTGCCAGCACCCCACAGGCCCCGGTCCTCCACTTT
CASTPQAPVLHF
>NA|TRBV14|NA|TRBJ2-1
TGTGCCAGCAGCCCCTCCGTTCACTATGAGCAGTTCTTC
CASSPSVHYEQFF
>NA|TRBV7-2|NA|TRBJ2-7
TGTGCCAGCAGGGAAAAGGGAAGGGGCCCTACTGAGCAGTACTTC
CASREKGRGPTEQYF
>TRBD1|TRBV19|NA|TRBJ2-2
TGTGCCAGTAGTATCCTGGACAGGGGGCCCACCGGGGAGCTGTTTTTT
CASSILDRGPTGELFF
>TRBD2|TRBV27|NA|TRBJ2-3
TGTGCCAGCAGTCCCTTAGGTAGCGGGGGGGCAGATACGCAGTATTTT
CASSPLGSGGADTQYF
>TRBD1|TRBV15|NA|TRBJ1-3
TGTGCCACCAGCAGAGATTTAAGGGGGCGCCGAAACACCATATATTTT
CATSRDLRGRRNTIYF
>NA|TRBV6-6|few|TRBJ1-5
TGTGCCAGCAGTTACTCGCGTCTTGGTCAGCCCCAGCATTTT
CASSYSRLGQPQHF
>NA|TRBV7-9|medium-sized|TRBJ1-1
TGTGCCAGCAGCGAATCAGGGCCCGCTGAAGCTTTCTTT
CASSESGPAEAFF
>NA|TRBV28|NA|TRBJ2-2
TGTGCCAGCAGTCCTGCGAACAGGGACACCGGGGAGCTGTTTTTT
CASSPANRDTGELFF
>NA|TRBV7-9|NA|TRBJ1-2
TGTTCCAGCAGCTCCCTGGGACCGCGGAGGGGGGGGTATGGCTACACCTTC
CSSSSLGPRRGGYGYTF
>NA|TRBV7-9|NA|TRBJ1-5
TGTGCCAGCAGCTTAGATTCCCTAAATCAGCCCCAGCATTTT
CASSLDSLNQPQHF
>NA|TRBV25-1|NA|TRBJ1-6
TGTGCCAGCAGTGACAGGGAGGGTTCACCCCTCCACTTT
CASSDREGSPLHF
>TRBD1|TRBV5-6|NA|TRBJ1-5
TGTGCCAGCAGCTCCACCAGGGGGGTTCAGCCCCAGCATTTT
CASSSTRGVQPQHF
>TRBD1|TRBV4-3|NA|TRBJ1-2
TGCGCCAGCAGCCAAGAGACAGGGAGAACGAACTATGGCTACACCTTC
CASSQETGRTNYGYTF
>TRBD1|TRBV2|NA|TRBJ2-2
TGTGCCAGCTCCCGCGGAAGGGGACAGGTGAACACCGGGGAGCTGTTTTTT
CASSRGRGQVNTGELFF
>NA|TRBV6-1|NA|TRBJ2-5
TGTGCCAGCAGGAAGAATGGGGGGCAAGAGACCCAGTACTTC
CASRKNGGQETQYF
>NA|TRBV10-1|NA|TRBJ2-5
TGCGCCAGCAGTGCGAGGGTCCAAGAGACCCAGTACTTC
CASSARVQETQYF
>NA|TRBV11-1|few|TRBJ2-6
TGTGCCAGCAGCTTAACGAGGTTTTCCGGGGCCAACGTCCTGACTTTC
CASSLTRFSGANVLTF
>TRBD1|TRBV5-4|NA|TRBJ1-4
TGTGCCAGCAGCCCTACAGGGGCGGGAGGGGAAAAACTGTTTTTT
CASSPTGAGGEKLFF
>NA|TRBV7-9|NA|TRBJ1-1
TGTGCCAGCAGCTTCGAGGGCACTGAAGCTTTCTTT
CASSFEGTEAFF
>NA|TRBV5-4|NA|TRBJ2-1
TGTGCCAGCAGCTTGGCCAAAGTCAGGGAATATAATGAGCAGTTCTTC
CASSLAKVREYNEQFF
>TRBD1|TRBV4-1|NA|TRBJ1-6
TGCGCCAGTAGGGACAGGGGAATCTCACCCCTCCACTTT
CASRDRGISPLHF
>TRBD2|TRBV2|NA|TRBJ2-3
TGTGCCAGCAGTGAACAGCGGGGGGGGTGGGATACGCAGTATTTT
CASSEQRGGWDTQYF
>NA|TRBV4-2|NA|TRBJ1-1
TGTGCCAGCAGCCAAGGTGCAGGGCCCGATTTTCACACTGAAGCTTTCTTT
CASSQGAGPDFHTEAFF
>NA|TRBV11-1|few|TRBJ1-6
TGTGCCAGCAGCTCAAACACCGGGGGAAATTCACCCCTCCACTTT
CASSSNTGGNSPLHF
>TRBD1|TRBV28|NA|TRBJ1-5
TGTGCCAGCAGTTCACCGGACAGGGGGAATCAGCCCCAGCATTTT
CASSSPDRGNQPQHF
>TRBD1|TRBV5-4|NA|TRBJ1-2
TGTGCCAGCAGTTTCGTCCAGGGGGCGATTGGTGGCTACACCTTC
CASSFVQGAIGGYTF
>NA|TRBV5-4|NA|TRBJ1-2
TGTGCCAGCAGCCGGGAGTTAGCTAACTATGGCTACACCTTC
CASSRELANYGYTF